This entry concerns a single T cell receptor (beta chain). Its antigen is still unknown. Terminally differentiated effector memory CD45RA+ cells were excluded from the naive CD8 cells, which were CD45RO-negative and positively selected for CCR7. This record belongs to a study of shared clonotypes between healthy human individuals. In the study overall: Each donor's CD4 naive and CD4 memory cells filled three plates apiece, CD8 naive two, and CD8 memory one.

200 to 250 ng DNA, tens of thousands of T cell genomes, went into each sorted-subset replicate PCR. TCRdb's copy holds only in-frame clones and misses some; the assay was immunoSEQ multiplex PCR. The table shows more than 2 million clones, with 93% occurring only once. Study-wide points: Clonotypes shared by all four sorted-subset donors had higher generation probabilities than non-shared clonotypes. Large sequencing depth failed to make sorted-subset sequencing complete, rarefaction showed.

The sequence was obtained from a man aged 18 to 30 in good health. Some clones in this sample may be carry-over from other donors' samples. Source material: naive CD8+ T cells from PBMCs.

In DNA, the CDR3 is TGTGCCAGCAGCTTCCTGACAGGCTCGGGAGCAGATACGCAGTATTTT. This codes for CASSFLTGSGADTQYF. The J gene is TRBJ2-3, the V gene TRBV7-3, with D perhaps being TRBD1 or TRBD2 (6 bases each). Trimming cost V 3 bases and J 4 bases, with 17 bases left between them. Germline V gene sequence: CDR1 SGHTA, CDR2 FQGTGA. This CDR3 contains 16 residues.